This T cell receptor beta chain was documented in a study of T cell responses to AZD1222 COVID-19 vaccine. The study's findings and limits: Most donors were white British, females outnumbered males, and clonal diversity was possibly underestimated. After the peak T cell response, and only then, were repertoires sampled.

The method was immunoSEQ multiplex PCR; TCRdb's version includes in-frame clones alone and lacks a portion of them. There are roughly 120,000 clones in the sample; almost 95% occur only once, and around 1.5% lies in the top ten. CDR1 and CDR2 from the germline V gene are MNHEY and SMNVEV (reference sequence). The CDR3 sequence is 15 residues long. The J segment lost 2 bases and the V segment lost 7 bases, leaving 11 bases of the junction unmatched. Note on this clone: Its antigen is unknown.

The chain joins TRBV27 to TRBJ2-7; 7 bases map to TRBD2. The clonotype comes from an adult who received the AZD1222 COVID-19 vaccine. Sequencing was performed on peripheral blood, taken 28 days after the second AZD1222 dose. The CDR3 region is CASTPRAGAAYEQYF. CDR3 DNA: TGTGCCAGCACCCCCCGGGCGGGAGCAGCCTACGAGCAGTACTTC.